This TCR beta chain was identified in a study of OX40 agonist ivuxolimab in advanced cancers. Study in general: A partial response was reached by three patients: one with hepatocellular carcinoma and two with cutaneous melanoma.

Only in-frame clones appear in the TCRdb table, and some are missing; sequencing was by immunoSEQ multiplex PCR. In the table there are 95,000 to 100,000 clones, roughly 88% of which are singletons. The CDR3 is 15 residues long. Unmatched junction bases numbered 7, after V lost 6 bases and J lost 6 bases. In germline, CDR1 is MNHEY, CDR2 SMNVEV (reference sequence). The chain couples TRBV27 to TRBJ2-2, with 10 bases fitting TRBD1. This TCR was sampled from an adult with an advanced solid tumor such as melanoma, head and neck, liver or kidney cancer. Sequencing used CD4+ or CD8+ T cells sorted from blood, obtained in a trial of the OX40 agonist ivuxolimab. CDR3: CASRPGQGYPGELFF. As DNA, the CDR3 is TGTGCCAGCAGACCGGGACAGGGGTACCCCGGGGAGCTGTTTTTT.